Below, 16 T cell receptor beta chains from the same sample are listed, as sequenced in a study of cytomegalovirus exposure and HLA in healthy donors. PCR was performed using 60 Vbeta and 13 Jbeta primers. The table came from immunoSEQ multiplex PCR; TCRdb's copy has only in-frame clones and leaves some out. The table lists around 130,000 clones, just under 80% of them singletons. Sequenced: PBMCs. Receptors originate from a man aged 30 to 45 in good health and CMV-seronegative.

The chain carries TRBV4-2 and TRBJ2-7, with 7 positions matching TRBD1. With V trimmed by 4 bases and J by 7 bases, 4 bases remained unmatched. This CDR3 comprises 12 residues. Germline values: CDR1 LGHNA, CDR2 YNFKEQ. The DNA for the CDR3 is TGTGCCAGCAGCCCCTCGACAGGGGAGCAGTACTTC. This translates into CASSPSTGEQYF.

CDR3: CASSQRTSGRYNEQFF. The CDR3 nucleotides read TGTGCCAGCAGTCAACGGACTAGCGGGAGATACAATGAGCAGTTCTTC. V and J are TRBV5-6 and TRBJ2-1; TRBD2 aligns across 13 bases. Germline trimming cut 5 bases from V and 4 bases from J; bases unmatched to any gene: 6. CDR1 and CDR2 (germline): SGHDT, YYEEEE. The CDR3 spans 16 residues. Combining the CDR3 with reference TRBV5-6 and TRBJ2-1 gives the whole variable domain DAGVTQSPTHLIKTRGQQVTLRCSPKSGHDTVSWYQQALGQGPQFIFQYYEEEERQRGNFPDRFSGHQFPNYSSELNVNALLLGDSALYLCASSQRTSGRYNEQFFGPGTRLTVL.

The rearrangement joins TRBV5-4 to TRBJ2-3, with 8 positions matching TRBD2. From germline, CDR1 is SGHNT and CDR2 YYREEE (reference sequence). The CDR3 is made up of 16 amino acids. The ends lost 4 bases at V and 2 bases at J; junction bases unmatched: 9. In DNA, the CDR3 is TGTGCCAGCAGCGAAGCTTCTAGCGGGTTCACAGATACGCAGTATTTT. Protein sequence: CASSEASSGFTDTQYF.

The V gene is TRBV10-3, the J gene TRBJ2-2; D uncertain. Germline V lookup: CDR1 ENHRY, CDR2 SYGVKD. The V end lost 3 bases, the J end lost 3 bases, and 8 bases lay between the germline ends. The CDR3 extends over 14 amino acids. CDR3 sequence: CAISESEHTGELFF. In DNA form, the CDR3 reads TGTGCCATCAGTGAAAGTGAGCACACCGGGGAGCTGTTTTTT.

This chain uses TRBV7-2 with TRBJ2-7; 11 bases are shared with TRBD2. Germline CDR1 is SGHTA and CDR2 is FQGNSA. There are 15 residues in the CDR3. V gave up 5 bases and J gave up 6 bases; unmatched junction bases: 9. The CDR3 sequence: CASSTRLAGYSEQYF. The CDR3 DNA reads as TGTGCCAGCAGCACCCGACTAGCGGGATACTCCGAGCAGTACTTC.

The chain links TRBV4-3 to TRBJ2-1; a weak D match, TRBD2 (6 bases). Trimming took 4 bases from V and 1 from J, leaving 11 bases between them. The CDR3 length is 15 residues. Germline CDR1 is LGHNA and CDR2 is YSLEER. This chain's CDR3 is CASSRGTSSYNEQFF. The CDR3 DNA follows: TGCGCCAGCAGCCGAGGGACTTCATCCTACAATGAGCAGTTCTTC.

The rearrangement links TRBV4-3 to TRBJ1-2, with a weak D call TRBD1 (6 bases). Deletions cut 2 bases from V and 2 bases from J, with 9 bases between. CDR1 and CDR2 (germline): LGHNA, YSLEER. The CDR3 loop spans 14 amino acids. The CDR3: CASSQSGHNYGYTF. The CDR3 coding sequence is TGCGCCAGCAGCCAATCGGGACACAACTATGGCTACACCTTC.

The V call is TRBV7-2, the J call TRBJ1-1, with TRBD1 matching 9 bases. This CDR3 has 16 amino acids. The junction had 7 bases not matched to a gene; V was cut back by 5 bases and J by 0 bases. The germline gives CDR1 SGHTA, CDR2 FQGNSA. DNA of the CDR3: TGTGCCAGCAGCCCTGACAGGGGGAGGATGAACACTGAAGCTTTCTTT. Translation gives CASSPDRGRMNTEAFF.

This chain joins TRBV15 and TRBJ1-5; D gene unclear. Deletions cut 0 bases from V and 5 bases from J, with 23 bases between. Germline V gene lookup returns CDR1 LNHNV and CDR2 YYDKDF (reference sequence). The CDR3 sequence is 19 residues long. CDR3 in amino acids: CATSRDRAWTGGLHQPQHF. CDR3 DNA: TGTGCCACCAGCAGAGATCGCGCTTGGACGGGAGGGCTCCATCAGCCCCAGCATTTT.

The chain uses TRBV9 and TRBJ2-3; D perhaps matches TRBD2 (6 bases). Germline CDR1 reads SGDLS; CDR2 reads YYNGEE. Trimming removed 0 bases at V and 2 bases at J, with 13 bases between. There are 16 residues in the CDR3. CDR3 protein: CASSVVSGLPTDTQYF. In DNA, the CDR3 is TGTGCCAGCAGCGTAGTTAGCGGACTCCCCACAGATACGCAGTATTTT. Variable domain in full (rest from reference TRBV9 and TRBJ2-3): DSGVTQTPKHLITATGQRVTLRCSPRSGDLSVYWYQQSLDQGLQFLIQYYNGEERAKGNILERFSAQQFPDLHSELNLSSLELGDSALYFCASSVVSGLPTDTQYFGPGTRLTVL.

The chain uses TRBV2 and TRBJ2-2; TRBD1 matches 9 bases. V shed 5 bases, J shed 6 bases, and the junction held 7 bases outside the gene matches. The CDR3 runs 15 residues. Germline V gives CDR1 SNHLY, CDR2 FYNNEI. Here the CDR3 DNA reads TGTGCCAGCAGTACGGGACAGGGAGGGCCCGGGGAGCTGTTTTTT. Translating gives CASSTGQGGPGELFF.

The chain employs TRBV5-4 and TRBJ2-7; tentative D call: TRBD1 (6 bases). The CDR3 has 13 residues. The ends were cut back, 4 bases at V and 1 base at J, with 9 bases in the middle. CDR1 and CDR2 from the germline V gene are SGHNT and YYREEE (reference sequence). The CDR3 DNA reads TGTGCCAGCAGCCTGGACAGATCCTACGAGCAGTACTTC. It translates to CASSLDRSYEQYF.

The rearrangement joins TRBV27 to TRBJ1-2; TRBD1 is a possible D gene (6 bases). The CDR3 sequence is 16 residues long. The germline V gene encodes CDR1 MNHEY and CDR2 SMNVEV (reference sequence). V was clipped by 5 bases and J by 2 bases, with 18 bases between them. The CDR3 coding sequence is TGTGCCAGCAGTCAAATCCGGGGGGGGCTGAACTATGGCTACACCTTC. Protein product: CASSQIRGGLNYGYTF.

The chain recombines TRBV6-1 with TRBJ1-4; D is uncertain. CDR1 and CDR2 (germline): MNHNS, SASEGT. This CDR3 region has 13 residues. V was pared by 2 bases and J by 7 bases, with 8 bases between. The CDR3 coding sequence is TGTGCCAGCAGTGAATGGGAGGGTGAAAAACTGTTTTTT. Its translation is CASSEWEGEKLFF.

CDR3 protein: CASSETSGGDNEQFF. The DNA for the CDR3 is TGTGCCAGCAGCGAAACTAGCGGGGGAGACAATGAGCAGTTCTTC. J is TRBJ2-1 and V is TRBV13, with 11 bases fitting TRBD2. The CDR3 covers 15 residues. V dropped 5 bases and J dropped 5; count of bases not matched to a gene: 5. Germline assignment: CDR1 PRHDT and CDR2 FYEKMQ (reference sequence). Based on the CDR3 plus reference TRBV13 and TRBJ2-1, the full variable domain is AAGVIQSPRHLIKEKRETATLKCYPIPRHDTVYWYQQGPGQDPQFLISFYEKMQSDKGSIPDRFSAQQFSDYHSELNMSSLELGDSALYFCASSETSGGDNEQFFGPGTRLTVL.

The chain uses TRBV28 and TRBJ2-5; D might be TRBD1 (6 bases). V was cut by 6 bases and J by 10 bases, with 18 bases left in between. The CDR3 covers 13 residues. The germline V gene has CDR1 MDHEN and CDR2 SYDVKM. CDR3 sequence reads: CASSQSRGSNQYF. DNA for the CDR3: TGTGCCAGCAGCCAAAGCAGGGGTTCTAACCAGTACTTC.